Detailed here is one TCR beta chain. The sample comes from a study of CD8+ T cells in alopecia areata. CDR1 and CDR2 (germline): MGHDK, SYGVNS. With 6 bases removed from V and 0 bases from J, the gap between germline ends came to 7 bases. The CDR3 length is 13 residues. TCR sequencing used cDNA made by reverse transcription of extracted RNA. Here immunoSEQ multiplex PCR was the method, and the copy in TCRdb shows in-frame clones only, minus some. The profile shows just over 150,000 clones, about 51% of them singletons. The rearrangement joins TRBV25-1 to TRBJ2-3, with D possibly being TRBD1 (6 bases). Sequenced here: CD8+ T cells sorted from blood, sampled at week 0. The TCR comes from a human donor with alopecia areata. This chain's CDR3 is CASRGGSTDTQYF. CDR3 DNA sequence: TGTGCCAGCAGAGGGGGTAGCACAGATACGCAGTATTTT. Using reference TRBV25-1 and TRBJ2-3 for the parts outside the CDR3, the full variable domain is EADIYQTPRYLVIGTGKKITLECSQTMGHDKMYWYQQDPGMELHLIHYSYGVNSTEKGDLSSESTVSRIRTEHFPLTLESARPSHTSQYLCASRGGSTDTQYFGPGTRLTVL.